The subject of this entry is one TCR beta chain. Participants came from some 23 US areas, aged about 18 to 90 years. CDR1 and CDR2 from the germline V gene are SEHNR and FQNEAQ (reference sequence). V lost 5 bases to trimming and J lost 4 bases, with 6 bases between them. The CDR3 has 11 residues. The assay was immunoSEQ multiplex PCR, and TCRdb's table has in-frame clones only and misses some. Found here are under 200,000 clones, roughly 82% of them singletons; the top ten hold around 10%. The record originates from a study of blood T cell repertoires in COVID-19. Study in general: Samples taken during acute and convalescent COVID-19 were collected in the United States, Italy and Spain. In each case, the material was cDNA or gDNA derived from T cells, B-cell-depleted T cells, or PBMCs.

Sequenced input: PBMCs or T cells enriched from blood (not recorded which). This receptor was obtained from a man aged 45 to 65 who had recovered from COVID-19. V and J are TRBV7-9 and TRBJ2-7; D possibly corresponds to TRBD2 (6 bases). CDR3 DNA sequence: TGTGCCAGCAGCCGGGGGTACGAGCAGTACTTC. Amino acids: CASSRGYEQYF.